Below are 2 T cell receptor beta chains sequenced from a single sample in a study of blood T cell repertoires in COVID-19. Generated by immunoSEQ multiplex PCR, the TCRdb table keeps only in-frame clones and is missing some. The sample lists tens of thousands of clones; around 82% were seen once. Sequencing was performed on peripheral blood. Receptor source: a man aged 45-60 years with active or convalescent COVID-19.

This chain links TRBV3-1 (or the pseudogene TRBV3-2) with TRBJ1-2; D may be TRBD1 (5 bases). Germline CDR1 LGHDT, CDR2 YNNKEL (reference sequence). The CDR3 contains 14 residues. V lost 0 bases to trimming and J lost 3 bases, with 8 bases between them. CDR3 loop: CASSQEVTDYGYTF. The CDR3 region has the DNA TGTGCCAGCAGCCAAGAGGTGACAGACTATGGCTACACCTTC.

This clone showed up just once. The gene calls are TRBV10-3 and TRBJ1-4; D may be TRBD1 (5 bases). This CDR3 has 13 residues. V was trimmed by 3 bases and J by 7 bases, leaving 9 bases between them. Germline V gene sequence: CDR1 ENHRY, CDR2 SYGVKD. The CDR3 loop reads CAISDRDSEKLFF. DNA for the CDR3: TGTGCCATCAGTGACAGGGATTCTGAAAAACTGTTTTTT.